This T cell receptor beta chain was observed in a study of OX40 agonist ivuxolimab in advanced cancers. Profiled with immunoSEQ multiplex PCR; TCRdb holds only in-frame clones, not every one. The sample yields some 80,000 clones, 86% seen once. The length of the CDR3 is 11 residues. Per the germline V gene, CDR1 is ENHRY and CDR2 is SYGVKD. V gave up 6 bases and J gave up 2 bases, with 4 bases separating them. The sequences come from CD4+ or CD8+ T cells sorted from blood, collected in a trial of the OX40 agonist ivuxolimab. This receptor was taken from an adult with an advanced solid tumor such as melanoma, head and neck, liver or kidney cancer. The chain is built from TRBV10-3 and TRBJ1-1; no definite D call. The CDR3 region has the DNA TGTGCCATCAGAATAAACACTGAAGCTTTCTTT. Its translation is CAIRINTEAFF.